Listed here are 8 T cell receptor beta chains from one sample, sequenced in a study of cytomegalovirus exposure and HLA in healthy donors. 60 Vbeta and 13 Jbeta primers were used in PCR. TCRdb's table, derived via immunoSEQ multiplex PCR, lists solely in-frame clones and lacks some. This sample lists tens of thousands of clones; its ten largest clones have 15%. The sample comprised PBMCs. The receptors were gathered from a man aged 50 to 59 in good health and CMV-seropositive.

The rearrangement links TRBV9 to TRBJ2-2; the D is unclear. From germline, CDR1 is SGDLS and CDR2 YYNGEE. The CDR3 is 16 amino acids. Trimming shortened V by 0 bases and J by 0 bases, and 9 bases separated the two germline ends. This CDR3 reads CASSVAADTNTGELFF. CDR3 coding DNA: TGTGCCAGCAGCGTAGCTGCGGATACGAACACCGGGGAGCTGTTTTTT.

V usage is TRBV4-3 and J usage is TRBJ1-4; D is undetermined. Germline lookup yields CDR1 LGHNA and CDR2 YSLEER. V lost 0 bases and J lost 5, with 16 bases in between. The CDR3 is made up of 17 amino acids. DNA for the CDR3: TGCGCCAGCAGCCAAGAGGCGGGAATGGGCCTAAATGAAAAACTGTTTTTT. It yields the protein CASSQEAGMGLNEKLFF.

V and J are TRBV11-2 and TRBJ2-7, with a tentative D call TRBD2 (5 bases). In germline, CDR1 is SGHAT, CDR2 FQNNGV. V lost 2 bases to trimming and J lost 2 bases, with 7 bases between them. The CDR3 has 13 amino acids. CDR3 region: CASSLRAAYEQYF. The CDR3 bases are TGTGCCAGCAGCTTAAGAGCGGCCTACGAGCAGTACTTC.

The V and J genes are TRBV7-9 and TRBJ2-5, with no clear D. CDR1 is SEHNR, CDR2 FQNEAQ, per germline (reference sequence). Trimming removed 1 base from V and 3 bases from J, with 3 bases in between. The CDR3 extends over 12 amino acids. The CDR3 coding sequence is TGTGCCAGCAGCTTAGTAGAAGAGACCCAGTACTTC. The encoded protein is CASSLVEETQYF.

This chain uses TRBV7-9 with TRBJ2-7; perhaps TRBD2 as D (5 bases). Germline lookup yields CDR1 SEHNR and CDR2 FQNEAQ (reference sequence). This CDR3 is 14 amino acids long. V dropped 3 bases and J dropped 1 base, with 10 bases sitting between them. This chain's CDR3 is CASSFVGASYEQYF. As DNA, the CDR3 is TGTGCCAGCAGCTTTGTGGGAGCATCCTACGAGCAGTACTTC.

This chain links TRBV7-9 with TRBJ2-7; maybe TRBD2 (6 bases). This CDR3 comprises 14 residues. Germline CDR1 reads SEHNR; CDR2 reads FQNEAQ (reference sequence). Trimming shortened V by 3 bases and J by 6 bases, and 15 bases separated the two germline ends. The CDR3 DNA sequence: TGTGCCAGCAGCTTTTCCAGGGTGGGAGGCGAGCAGTACTTC. The encoded protein is CASSFSRVGGEQYF.

The rearrangement uses TRBV15 and TRBJ1-1, with D uncertain. V was clipped by 5 bases and J by 4 bases, with 11 bases between them. Looked up from germline, CDR1 is LNHNV and CDR2 is YYDKDF (reference sequence). CDR3 length: 13 amino acids. CDR3 region: CATSPEPLTEAFF. DNA for the CDR3: TGTGCCACCAGCCCAGAACCCCTCACTGAAGCTTTCTTT.

The CDR3 sequence: CASSTSSRGRNYGYTF. The CDR3 region has the DNA TGTGCCAGCAGCACCTCTTCCAGGGGGAGAAACTATGGCTACACCTTC. This sequence joins TRBV7-9 and TRBJ1-2; 7 bases are a match to TRBD1. The germline V gene encodes CDR1 SEHNR and CDR2 FQNEAQ (reference sequence). The CDR3 loop spans 16 amino acids. The junction had 11 bases not matched to a gene; V was cut back by 5 bases and J by 2 bases.